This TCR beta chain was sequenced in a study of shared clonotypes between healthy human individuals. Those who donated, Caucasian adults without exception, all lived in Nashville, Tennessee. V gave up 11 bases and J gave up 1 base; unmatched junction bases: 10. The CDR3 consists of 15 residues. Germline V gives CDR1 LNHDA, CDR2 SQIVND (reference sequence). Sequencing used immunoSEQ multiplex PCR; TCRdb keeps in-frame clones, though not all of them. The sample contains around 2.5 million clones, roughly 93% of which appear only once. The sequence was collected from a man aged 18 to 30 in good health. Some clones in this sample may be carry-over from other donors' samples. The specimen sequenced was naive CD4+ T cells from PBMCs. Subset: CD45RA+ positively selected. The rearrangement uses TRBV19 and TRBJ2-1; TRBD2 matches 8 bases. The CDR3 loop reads CAVKSGSRSYNEQFF. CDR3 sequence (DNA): TGTGCCGTTAAGAGCGGGAGTAGGTCCTACAATGAGCAGTTCTTC.